The 11 T cell receptor beta chains below all came from one sample that was sequenced in a study of shared clonotypes between healthy human individuals. Profiled with immunoSEQ multiplex PCR; TCRdb holds only in-frame clones, not every one. This table has 760,000 or so clones, about 97% appearing once. Naive CD8 cells comprised CD45RO-negative, CCR7-positively selected cells, excluding terminally differentiated effector memory CD45RA+ cells. Sequencing was done on a sample of naive CD8+ T cells sorted from blood. The receptors derive from a man aged 30 to 45 in good health.

The rearrangement joins TRBV11-2 to TRBJ2-5; 9 nucleotides align to TRBD1. This CDR3 spans 16 amino acids. From germline, CDR1 is SGHAT and CDR2 FQNNGV. J was trimmed by 5 bases and V by 3 bases; bases with no gene match: 10. CDR3 protein: CASSFAKQGARETQYF. In DNA form, the CDR3 reads TGTGCCAGCAGCTTTGCTAAACAGGGGGCGCGGGAGACCCAGTACTTC.

The gene calls are TRBV5-5 and TRBJ2-2; D is unresolved. This CDR3 spans 12 amino acids. Germline loops: CDR1 SGHKS, CDR2 YYEKEE (reference sequence). V was cut by 6 bases and J by 7 bases, with 10 bases left in between. The CDR3 DNA is TGTGCCAGCACCATAGATGTCGGGGAGCTGTTTTTT. Encoded protein: CASTIDVGELFF.

CDR3 sequence (DNA): TGTGCCAGCAGCGCAGGGTCTGGCACAGATACGCAGTATTTT. Protein sequence: CASSAGSGTDTQYF. The rearrangement uses TRBV5-4 and TRBJ2-3, with D maybe TRBD1 (5 bases). Germline CDR1 reads SGHNT; CDR2 reads YYREEE (reference sequence). The CDR3 totals 14 residues. Trimming pared 4 bases from V and 1 base from J, leaving 10 bases between. The full variable domain, in which reference TRBV5-4 and TRBJ2-3 provide the parts outside the CDR3, is ETGVTQSPTHLIKTRGQQVTLRCSSQSGHNTVSWYQQALGQGPQFIFQYYREEENGRGNFPPRFSGLQFPNYSSELNVNALELDDSALYLCASSAGSGTDTQYFGPGTRLTVL.

CDR3 protein: CATSREAGVTYEQYF. In DNA, the CDR3 is TGTGCCACCAGCAGAGAGGCGGGTGTAACCTACGAGCAGTACTTC. The V gene is TRBV15, the J gene TRBJ2-7; D is possibly TRBD2 (5 bases). V shed 0 bases and J shed 2 bases, with 11 bases lying between them. Germline assignment: CDR1 LNHNV and CDR2 YYDKDF (reference sequence). The CDR3 extends over 15 amino acids.

This clone was detected only once. V gene TRBV5-1 combines with J gene TRBJ1-2; 9 bases map to TRBD1. V lost 0 bases, J lost 8 bases, and 8 bases stayed unmatched. CDR1 SGHRS and CDR2 YFSETQ come from the germline V gene. This CDR3 has 15 residues. The CDR3 here is CASSLAGGTGLGYTF. The CDR3 bases are TGCGCCAGCAGCTTGGCCGGAGGGACAGGGTTAGGCTACACCTTC.

The chain is built from TRBV5-1 and TRBJ2-7; 7 bases map to TRBD2. Germline V gene lookup returns CDR1 SGHRS and CDR2 YFSETQ. The CDR3 extends over 14 amino acids. With V trimmed by 6 bases and J by 2 bases, 8 bases remained unmatched. The CDR3 nucleotides are TGCGCCAGCACTTGGTCGGGAGGTGCCTACGAGCAGTACTTC. It encodes CASTWSGGAYEQYF.

The CDR3 DNA reads as TGTGCCAGCAGCTTAAATGTGGACGCCGGTCCCGGGGAGCTGTTTTTT. It yields the protein CASSLNVDAGPGELFF. The V call is TRBV7-3, the J call TRBJ2-2; D ambiguous. CDR3 length equals 16 residues. Germline CDR1 and CDR2: SGHTA and FQGTGA. V was clipped by 1 base and J by 6 bases, with 15 bases between them.

This chain joins TRBV5-1 and TRBJ1-3; D not resolved. This CDR3 is built from 16 residues. Germline CDR1 is SGHRS and CDR2 is YFSETQ. Trimming left V 4 bases short and J 4 bases short, with 18 bases between. The CDR3 sequence: CASSPDNPGPGNTIYF. CDR3 DNA sequence: TGCGCCAGCAGCCCAGACAATCCGGGCCCAGGAAACACCATATATTTT.

This clone was recorded only once. The chain combines TRBV5-8 with TRBJ1-5, with D possibly matching TRBD1 (6 bases). The CDR3 consists of 17 residues. Germline loops: CDR1 SGHTS, CDR2 YDEGEE. Trimming took 1 base from V and 0 from J, leaving 14 bases between them. The CDR3 here is CASSLWKGGYSNQPQHF. The CDR3 DNA reads TGTGCCAGCAGCTTGTGGAAGGGGGGTTATAGCAATCAGCCCCAGCATTTT.

The chain joins TRBV29-1 to TRBJ2-5; D unclear. Germline V gene lookup returns CDR1 SQVTM and CDR2 ANQGSEA. V was clipped by 5 bases and J by 2 bases, with 12 bases between them. CDR3 length: 13 residues. The CDR3 region is CSVTDGLQETQYF. CDR3 sequence (DNA): TGCAGCGTTACCGACGGTTTACAAGAGACCCAGTACTTC.

The gene calls are TRBV5-4 and TRBJ1-2; D may be TRBD1 (5 bases). The CDR3 spans 13 residues. In germline, CDR1 is SGHNT, CDR2 YYREEE (reference sequence). V was shortened by 4 bases and J by 7 bases, with 14 bases between the two germline ends. CDR3 sequence (DNA): TGTGCCAGCAGCGACGGCAGGGTTGGTGGCTACACCTTC. Its translation: CASSDGRVGGYTF.